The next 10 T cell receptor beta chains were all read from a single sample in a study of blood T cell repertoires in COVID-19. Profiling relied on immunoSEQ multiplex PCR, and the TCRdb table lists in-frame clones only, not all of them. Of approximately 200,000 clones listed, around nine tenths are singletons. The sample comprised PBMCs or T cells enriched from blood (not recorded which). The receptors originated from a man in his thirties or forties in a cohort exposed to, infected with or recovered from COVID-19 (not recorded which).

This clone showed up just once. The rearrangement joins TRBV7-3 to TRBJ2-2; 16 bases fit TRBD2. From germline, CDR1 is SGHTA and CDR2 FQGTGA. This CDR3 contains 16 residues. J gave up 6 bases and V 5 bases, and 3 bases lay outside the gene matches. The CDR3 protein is CASSAGTSGRAGELFF. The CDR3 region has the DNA TGTGCCAGCAGCGCTGGGACTAGCGGGAGGGCCGGGGAGCTGTTTTTT.

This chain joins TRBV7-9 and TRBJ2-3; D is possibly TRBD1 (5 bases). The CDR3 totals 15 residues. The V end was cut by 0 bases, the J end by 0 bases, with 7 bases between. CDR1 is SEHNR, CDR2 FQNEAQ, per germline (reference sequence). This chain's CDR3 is CASSLAPGSTDTQYF. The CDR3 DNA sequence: TGTGCCAGCAGCTTAGCGCCAGGGAGCACAGATACGCAGTATTTT. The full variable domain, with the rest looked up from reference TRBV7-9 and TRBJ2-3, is DTGVSQNPRHKITKRGQNVTFRCDPISEHNRLYWYRQTLGQGPEFLTYFQNEAQLEKSRLLSDRFSAERPKGSFSTLEIQRTEQGDSAMYLCASSLAPGSTDTQYFGPGTRLTVL.

This CDR3 reads CASSLESGTVEQYF. The CDR3 coding sequence is TGTGCCAGCAGCTTAGAATCCGGGACAGTCGAGCAGTACTTC. The chain combines TRBV11-3 with TRBJ2-7; 7 bases line up with TRBD1. With V trimmed by 0 bases and J by 6 bases, 5 bases remained unmatched. Germline CDR1 SGHNT, CDR2 YENEEA. CDR3 length: 14 amino acids.

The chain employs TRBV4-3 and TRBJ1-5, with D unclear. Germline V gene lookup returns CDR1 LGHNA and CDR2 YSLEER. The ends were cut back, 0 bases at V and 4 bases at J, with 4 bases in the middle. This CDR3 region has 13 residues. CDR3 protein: CASSQDRNQPQHF. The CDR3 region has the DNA TGCGCCAGCAGCCAAGATCGGAATCAGCCCCAGCATTTT.

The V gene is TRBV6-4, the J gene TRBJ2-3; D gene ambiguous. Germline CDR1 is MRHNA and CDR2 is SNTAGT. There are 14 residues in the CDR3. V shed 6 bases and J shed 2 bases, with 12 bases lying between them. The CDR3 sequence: CASSPGSNTDTQYF. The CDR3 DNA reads TGTGCCAGCAGCCCCGGGTCGAACACAGATACGCAGTATTTT.

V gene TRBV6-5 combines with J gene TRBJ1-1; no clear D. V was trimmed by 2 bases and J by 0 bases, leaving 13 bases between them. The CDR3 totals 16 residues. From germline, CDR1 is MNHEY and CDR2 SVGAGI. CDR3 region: CASSYEGVRMNTEAFF. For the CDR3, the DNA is TGTGCCAGCAGTTACGAGGGCGTGAGGATGAACACTGAAGCTTTCTTT.

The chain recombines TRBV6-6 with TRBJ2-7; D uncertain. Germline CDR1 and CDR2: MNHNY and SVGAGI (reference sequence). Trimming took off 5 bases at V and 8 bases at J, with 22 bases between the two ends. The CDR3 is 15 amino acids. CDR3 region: CASSILGITYEKQYF. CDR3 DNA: TGTGCCAGCAGTATTCTAGGAATAACCTACGAAAAGCAGTACTTC.

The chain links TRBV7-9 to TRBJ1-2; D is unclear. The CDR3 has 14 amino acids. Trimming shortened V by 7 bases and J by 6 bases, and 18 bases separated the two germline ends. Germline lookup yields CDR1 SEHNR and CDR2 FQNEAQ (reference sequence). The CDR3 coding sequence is TGTGCCAGCACCAACCGGGGATCTTTGAATGGCTACACCTTC. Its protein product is CASTNRGSLNGYTF.

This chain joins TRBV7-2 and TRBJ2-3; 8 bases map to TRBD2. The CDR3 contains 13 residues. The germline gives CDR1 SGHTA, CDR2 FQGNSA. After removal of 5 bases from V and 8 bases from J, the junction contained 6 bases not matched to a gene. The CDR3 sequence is CASSDSGIGTQYF. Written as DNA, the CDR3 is TGTGCCAGCAGCGATAGCGGGATTGGTACGCAGTATTTT.

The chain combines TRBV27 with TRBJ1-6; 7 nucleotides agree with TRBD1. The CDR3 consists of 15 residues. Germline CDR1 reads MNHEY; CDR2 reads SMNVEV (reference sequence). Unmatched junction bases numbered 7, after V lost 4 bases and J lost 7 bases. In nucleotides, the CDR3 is TGTGCCAGCAGTTCAGGGGGGACAGTCAATTCACCCCTCCACTTT. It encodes CASSSGGTVNSPLHF.